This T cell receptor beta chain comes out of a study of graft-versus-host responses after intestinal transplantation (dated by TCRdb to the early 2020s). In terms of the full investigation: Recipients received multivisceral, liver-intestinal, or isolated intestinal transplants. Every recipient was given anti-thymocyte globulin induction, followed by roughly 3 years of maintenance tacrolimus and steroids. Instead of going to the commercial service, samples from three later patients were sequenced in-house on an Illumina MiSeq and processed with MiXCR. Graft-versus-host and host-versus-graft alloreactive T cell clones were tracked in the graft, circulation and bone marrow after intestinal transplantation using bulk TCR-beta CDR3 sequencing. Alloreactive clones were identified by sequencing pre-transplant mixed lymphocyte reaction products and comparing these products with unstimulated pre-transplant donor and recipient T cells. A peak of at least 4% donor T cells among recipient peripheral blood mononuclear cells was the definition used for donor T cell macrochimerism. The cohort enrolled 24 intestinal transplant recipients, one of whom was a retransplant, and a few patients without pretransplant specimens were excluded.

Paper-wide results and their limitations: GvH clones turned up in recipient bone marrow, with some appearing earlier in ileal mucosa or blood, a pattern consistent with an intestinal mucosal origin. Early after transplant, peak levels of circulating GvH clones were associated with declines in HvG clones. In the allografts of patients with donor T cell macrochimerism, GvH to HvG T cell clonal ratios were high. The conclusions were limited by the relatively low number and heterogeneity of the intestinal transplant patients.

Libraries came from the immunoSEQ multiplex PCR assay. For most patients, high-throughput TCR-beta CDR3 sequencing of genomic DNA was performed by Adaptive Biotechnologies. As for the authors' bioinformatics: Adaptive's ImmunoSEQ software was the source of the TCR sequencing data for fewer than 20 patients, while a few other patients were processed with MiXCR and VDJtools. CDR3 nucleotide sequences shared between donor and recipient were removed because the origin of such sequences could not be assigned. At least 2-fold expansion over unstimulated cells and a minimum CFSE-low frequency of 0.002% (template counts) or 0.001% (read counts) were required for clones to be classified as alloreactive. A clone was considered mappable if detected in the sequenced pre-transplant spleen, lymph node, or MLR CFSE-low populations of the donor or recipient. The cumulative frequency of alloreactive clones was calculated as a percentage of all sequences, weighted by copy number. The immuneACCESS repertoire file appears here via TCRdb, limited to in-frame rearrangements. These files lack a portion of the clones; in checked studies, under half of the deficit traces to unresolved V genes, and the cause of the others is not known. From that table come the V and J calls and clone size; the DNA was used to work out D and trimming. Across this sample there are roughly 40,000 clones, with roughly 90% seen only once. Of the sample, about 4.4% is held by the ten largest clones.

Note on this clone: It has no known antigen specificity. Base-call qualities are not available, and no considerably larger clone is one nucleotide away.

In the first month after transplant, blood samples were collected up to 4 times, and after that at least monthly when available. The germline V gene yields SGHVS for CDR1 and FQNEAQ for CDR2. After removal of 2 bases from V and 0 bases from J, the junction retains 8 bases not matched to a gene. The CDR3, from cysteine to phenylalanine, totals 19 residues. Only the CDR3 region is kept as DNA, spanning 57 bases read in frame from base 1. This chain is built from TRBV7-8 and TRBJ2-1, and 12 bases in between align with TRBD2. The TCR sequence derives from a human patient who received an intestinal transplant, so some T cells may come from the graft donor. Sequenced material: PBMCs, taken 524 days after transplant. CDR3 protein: CASSLTTSGSLGSYNEQFF. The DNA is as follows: TGTGCCAGCAGCTTAACGACTAGCGGGAGTCTGGGCTCCTACAATGAGCAGTTCTTC.